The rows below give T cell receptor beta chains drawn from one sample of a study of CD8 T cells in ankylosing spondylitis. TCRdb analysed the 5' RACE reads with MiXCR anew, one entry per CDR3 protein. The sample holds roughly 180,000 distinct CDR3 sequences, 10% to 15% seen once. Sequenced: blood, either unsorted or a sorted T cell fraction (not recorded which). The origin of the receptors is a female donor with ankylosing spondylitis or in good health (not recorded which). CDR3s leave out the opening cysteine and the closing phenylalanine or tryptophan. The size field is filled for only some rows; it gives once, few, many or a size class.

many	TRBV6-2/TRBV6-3	ASSYPTLPTGIYNEQF
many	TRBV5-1	ASRAAVGQGSHEQY
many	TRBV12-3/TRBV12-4	ASSPQGSSNQPQH
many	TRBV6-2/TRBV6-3	ASSKRRGGNQPQH
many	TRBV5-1	ASSLTLAGTEAF
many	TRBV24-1	ATSDLQEYNEQF
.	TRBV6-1	ASLVRGSPEAF
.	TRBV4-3	AGSRMEQGRNTGELF
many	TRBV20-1	SAQGGNTEAF
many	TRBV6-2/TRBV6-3	ASTGTGDHDYT
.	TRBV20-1	SAKLGLAGGGAGELF
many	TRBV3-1	ASSQSFSSYNEQF
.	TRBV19	ASRRAGVDNEQF
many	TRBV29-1	SVEEGATYEQY
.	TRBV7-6	ASSLTRGGNTEAF
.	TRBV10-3	AISGWENEQF
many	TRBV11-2	ASSRQGGTDTQY